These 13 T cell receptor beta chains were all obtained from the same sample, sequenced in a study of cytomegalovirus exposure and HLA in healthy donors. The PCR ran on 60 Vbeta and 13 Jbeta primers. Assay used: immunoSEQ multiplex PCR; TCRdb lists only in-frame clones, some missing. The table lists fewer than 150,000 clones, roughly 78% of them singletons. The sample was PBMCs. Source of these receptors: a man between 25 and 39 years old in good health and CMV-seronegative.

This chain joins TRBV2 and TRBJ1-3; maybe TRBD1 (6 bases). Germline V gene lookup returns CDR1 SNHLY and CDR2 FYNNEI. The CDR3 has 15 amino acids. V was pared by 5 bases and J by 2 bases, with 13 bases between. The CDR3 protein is CASSPQGLAGNTIYF. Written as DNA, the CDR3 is TGTGCCAGCAGTCCACAGGGCTTGGCTGGAAACACCATATATTTT.

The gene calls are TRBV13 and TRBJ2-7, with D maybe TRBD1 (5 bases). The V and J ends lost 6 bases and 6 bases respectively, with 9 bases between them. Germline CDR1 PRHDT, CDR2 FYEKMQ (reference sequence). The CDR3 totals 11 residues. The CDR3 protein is CASSLGPEQYF. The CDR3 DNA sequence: TGTGCCAGCAGTTTGGGGCCCGAGCAGTACTTC.

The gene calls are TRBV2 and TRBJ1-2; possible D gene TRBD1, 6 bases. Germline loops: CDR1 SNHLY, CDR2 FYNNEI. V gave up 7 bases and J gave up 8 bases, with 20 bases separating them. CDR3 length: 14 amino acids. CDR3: CASTYSDRRRGYTF. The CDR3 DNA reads TGTGCCAGCACTTATTCGGACAGACGGCGAGGCTACACCTTC.

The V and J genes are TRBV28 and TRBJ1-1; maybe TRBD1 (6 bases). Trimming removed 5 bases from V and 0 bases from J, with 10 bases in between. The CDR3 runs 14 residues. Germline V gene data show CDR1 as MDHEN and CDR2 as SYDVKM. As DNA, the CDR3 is TGTGCCAGCAGTGAAGGGGGTATGAACACTGAAGCTTTCTTT. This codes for CASSEGGMNTEAFF.

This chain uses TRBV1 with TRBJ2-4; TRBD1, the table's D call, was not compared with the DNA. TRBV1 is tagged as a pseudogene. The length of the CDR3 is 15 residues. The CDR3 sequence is CTSSRGGLAKNIQYF. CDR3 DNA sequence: TGCACCAGCAGCCGTGGTGGCCTAGCCAAAAACATTCAGTACTTC.

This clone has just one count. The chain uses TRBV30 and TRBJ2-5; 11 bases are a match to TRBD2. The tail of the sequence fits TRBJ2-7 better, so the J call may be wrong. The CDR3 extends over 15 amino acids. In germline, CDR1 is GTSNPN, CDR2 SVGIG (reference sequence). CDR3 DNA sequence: TGTGCCTGGAGTTCCCGACTAGCGGGATACCACGAGCAGTACTTC. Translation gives CAWSSRLAGYHEQYF.

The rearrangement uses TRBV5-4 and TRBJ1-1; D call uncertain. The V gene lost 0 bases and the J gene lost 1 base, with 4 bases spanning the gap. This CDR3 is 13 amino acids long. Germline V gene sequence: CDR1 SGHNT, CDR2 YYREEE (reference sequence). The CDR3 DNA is TGTGCCAGCAGCTTGGCCAGGAACACTGAAGCTTTCTTT. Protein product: CASSLARNTEAFF.

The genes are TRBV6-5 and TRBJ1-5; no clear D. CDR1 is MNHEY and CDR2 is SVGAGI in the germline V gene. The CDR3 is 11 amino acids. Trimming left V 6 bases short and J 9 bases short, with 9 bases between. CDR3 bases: TGTGCCAGCAGCGCTAGGCGGCCCCAGCATTTT. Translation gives CASSARRPQHF.

The CDR3 DNA follows: TGTGCCAGCAGATCACGTCGACAGGGCACTGAAGCTTTCTTT. Amino acid sequence: CASRSRRQGTEAFF. This rearrangement joins TRBV28 to TRBJ1-1, with 7 bases matching TRBD1. Germline lookup yields CDR1 MDHEN and CDR2 SYDVKM. Germline trimming cut 6 bases from V and 4 bases from J; bases unmatched to any gene: 8. This CDR3 contains 14 residues.

CDR3 bases: TGTGCCAGCAGCCAAGCCAGACTAGCGGCTTACAATGAGCAGTTCTTC. The encoded protein is CASSQARLAAYNEQFF. This chain connects TRBV5-6 to TRBJ2-1; TRBD2 aligns across 9 bases. Germline V gene data show CDR1 as SGHDT and CDR2 as YYEEEE. After removal of 4 bases from V and 4 bases from J, the junction contained 9 bases not matched to a gene. This CDR3 is 16 amino acids long.

The CDR3 nucleotides read TGCGCCAGCAGTGAAAATGCGGGGACTGAAGCTTTCTTT. It is translated as CASSENAGTEAFF. The V and J genes are TRBV10-1 and TRBJ1-1; the D is unclear. V lost 3 bases to trimming and J lost 5 bases, with 10 bases between them. CDR1 is WNHNN, CDR2 SYGVQD, per germline (reference sequence). This CDR3 is 13 amino acids long.

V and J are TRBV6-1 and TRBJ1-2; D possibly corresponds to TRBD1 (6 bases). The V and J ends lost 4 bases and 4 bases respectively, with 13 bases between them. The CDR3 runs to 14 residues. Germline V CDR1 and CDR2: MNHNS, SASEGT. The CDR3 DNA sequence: TGTGCCAGCAGTGTGAAGGGGGACGCCTATGGCTACACCTTC. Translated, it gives CASSVKGDAYGYTF.

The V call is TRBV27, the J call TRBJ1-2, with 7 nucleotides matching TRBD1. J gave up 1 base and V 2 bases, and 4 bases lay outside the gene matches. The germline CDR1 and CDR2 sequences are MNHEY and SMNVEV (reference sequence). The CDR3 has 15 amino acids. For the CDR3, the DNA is TGTGCCAGCAGTTTAAGAAGGGACAGTAACTATGGCTACACCTTC. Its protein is CASSLRRDSNYGYTF.